The source of this TCR beta chain is a study of blood T cell repertoires in COVID-19. V trimming: 4 bases; J trimming: 0 bases; junction bases outside the gene matches: 17. Per germline, CDR1 LGHNA and CDR2 YNFKEQ. The CDR3 totals 21 residues. Libraries were prepared by immunoSEQ multiplex PCR; TCRdb keeps only in-frame clonotypes and omits some of them. The table records 110,000 to 150,000 clones, around 84% of them present only once. The clonotype was recovered from a woman between 45 and 60 years old with acute or convalescent COVID-19. Sequences were obtained from peripheral blood. This chain uses TRBV4-2 with TRBJ2-3; 12 positions agree with TRBD2. CDR3 in DNA: TGTGCCAGCAGCCGGGGTCTAGCGGGGGGGCCCGCGCTTTCCAGCACAGATACGCAGTATTTT. Protein sequence: CASSRGLAGGPALSSTDTQYF.